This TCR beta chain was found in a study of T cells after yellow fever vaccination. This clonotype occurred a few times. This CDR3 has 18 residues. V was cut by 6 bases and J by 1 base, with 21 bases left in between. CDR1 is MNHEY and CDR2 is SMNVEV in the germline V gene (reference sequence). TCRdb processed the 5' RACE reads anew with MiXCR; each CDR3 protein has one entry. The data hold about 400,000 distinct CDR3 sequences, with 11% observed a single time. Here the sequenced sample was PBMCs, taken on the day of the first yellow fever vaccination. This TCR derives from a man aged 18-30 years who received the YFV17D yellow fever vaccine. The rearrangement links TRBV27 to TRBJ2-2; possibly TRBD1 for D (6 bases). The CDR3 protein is CASSARQVSKQNTGELFF. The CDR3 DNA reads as TGTGCCAGCAGCGCGAGACAGGTTTCTAAGCAGAACACCGGGGAGCTGTTTTTT.